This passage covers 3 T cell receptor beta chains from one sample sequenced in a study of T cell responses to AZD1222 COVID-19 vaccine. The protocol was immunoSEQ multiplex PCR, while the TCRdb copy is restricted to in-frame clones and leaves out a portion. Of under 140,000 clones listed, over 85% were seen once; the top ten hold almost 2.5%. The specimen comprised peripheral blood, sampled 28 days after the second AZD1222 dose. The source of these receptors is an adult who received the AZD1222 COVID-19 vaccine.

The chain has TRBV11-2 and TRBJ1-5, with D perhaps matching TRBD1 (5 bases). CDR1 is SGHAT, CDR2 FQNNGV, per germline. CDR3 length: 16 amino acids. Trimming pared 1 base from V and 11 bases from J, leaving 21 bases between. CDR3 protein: CASSLGRGRTIRAQHF. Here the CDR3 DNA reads TGTGCCAGCAGCTTAGGCCGGGGACGGACTATCAGGGCCCAGCATTTT.

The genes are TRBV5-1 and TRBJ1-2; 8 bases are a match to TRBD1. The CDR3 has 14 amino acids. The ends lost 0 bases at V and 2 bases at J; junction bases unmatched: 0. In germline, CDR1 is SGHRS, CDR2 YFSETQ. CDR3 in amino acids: CASSLGDRNYGYTF. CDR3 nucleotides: TGCGCCAGCAGCTTGGGGGACAGGAACTATGGCTACACCTTC.

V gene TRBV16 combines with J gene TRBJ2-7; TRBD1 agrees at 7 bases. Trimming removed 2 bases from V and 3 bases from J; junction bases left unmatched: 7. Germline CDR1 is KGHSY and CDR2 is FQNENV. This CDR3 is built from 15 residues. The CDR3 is CASSQVPGGIYEQYF. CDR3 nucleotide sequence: TGTGCCAGCAGCCAAGTTCCAGGGGGTATCTACGAGCAGTACTTC. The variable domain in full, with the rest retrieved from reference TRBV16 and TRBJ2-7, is GEEVAQTPKHLVRGEGQKAKLYCAPIKGHSYVFWYQQVLKNEFKFLISFQNENVFDETGMPKERFSAKCLPNSPCSLEIQATKLEDSAVYFCASSQVPGGIYEQYFGPGTRLTVT.